The 10 T cell receptor beta chains listed next were all sequenced from one sample in a study of beta chain features in type 1 diabetes. Of the isolated RNA, all was reverse transcribed, and so the sequenced material was expressed TCRB transcripts. TCRdb's table, derived via immunoSEQ multiplex PCR, lists solely in-frame clones and lacks some. The data show under 200,000 clones, with 7.5% to 10% seen just once and 0.65% held by the top ten. Input material: central memory CD4+ T cells from blood. These TCRs come from a man younger than 35 in good health.

The V and J genes are TRBV6-1 and TRBJ2-1; D is unclear. The V end was cut by 1 base, the J end by 1 base, with 11 bases between. The germline V gene encodes CDR1 MNHNS and CDR2 SASEGT. The CDR3 contains 16 residues. The CDR3 nucleotides read TGTGCCAGCAGTGAAGACGGTTACTATTCCTACAATGAGCAGTTCTTC. Encoded protein: CASSEDGYYSYNEQFF.

The V and J genes are TRBV7-9 and TRBJ2-1; TRBD1 might be the D (6 bases). Trimming left V 1 base short and J 0 bases short, with 7 bases between. The CDR3 covers 15 residues. Per the germline V gene, CDR1 is SEHNR and CDR2 is FQNEAQ (reference sequence). The CDR3, as DNA: TGTGCCAGCAGCTTAGAAGGGGGCTCCTACAATGAGCAGTTCTTC. The encoded protein is CASSLEGGSYNEQFF.

This clone has just a few counts. V and J are TRBV6-5 and TRBJ2-3; maybe TRBD2 (6 bases). This CDR3 comprises 15 residues. Germline CDR1 and CDR2: MNHEY and SVGAGI. V was pared by 2 bases and J by 4 bases, with 13 bases between. In DNA form, the CDR3 reads TGTGCCAGCAGTTACAACGGGGGACGCGCAGATACGCAGTATTTT. Encoded protein: CASSYNGGRADTQYF.

This clone was detected ten times or more. The V call is TRBV28, the J call TRBJ2-5, with D maybe TRBD1 (6 bases). The CDR3 is 12 residues long. V was trimmed by 4 bases and J by 13 bases, leaving 16 bases between them. Germline V gene lookup returns CDR1 MDHEN and CDR2 SYDVKM. The CDR3 protein is CASSSSGQWRYF. CDR3 DNA sequence: TGTGCCAGCAGTTCATCAGGACAGTGGCGGTACTTC. The variable domain in full, completed from reference TRBV28 and TRBJ2-5, reads DVKVTQSSRYLVKRTGEKVFLECVQDMDHENMFWYRQDPGLGLRLIYFSYDVKMKEKGDIPEGYSVSREKKERFSLILESASTNQTSMYLCASSSSGQWRYFGPGTRLLVL.

This clone was detected only a few times. This chain connects TRBV20-1 to TRBJ2-2; D is undetermined. V dropped 3 bases and J dropped 4 bases, with 3 bases sitting between them. The CDR3 runs 11 residues. Germline CDR1 is DFQATT and CDR2 is SNEGSKA (reference sequence). CDR3 sequence: CSASRTGELFF. CDR3 in DNA: TGCAGTGCTAGTCGCACCGGGGAGCTGTTTTTT.

The rearrangement uses TRBV11-1 and TRBJ2-3, with a weak D call TRBD1 (6 bases). The CDR3 loop spans 15 amino acids. The germline CDR1 and CDR2 sequences are SGHAT and FQDESV (reference sequence). The V and J ends lost 5 bases and 0 bases respectively, with 12 bases between them. This chain's CDR3 is CASSPGTTSTDTQYF. Here the CDR3 DNA reads TGTGCCAGCAGCCCCGGGACAACTAGCACAGATACGCAGTATTTT. Complete variable domain (other parts from reference TRBV11-1 and TRBJ2-3): EAEVAQSPRYKITEKSQAVAFWCDPISGHATLYWYRQILGQGPELLVQFQDESVVDDSQLPKDRFSAERLKGVDSTLKIQPAELGDSAMYLCASSPGTTSTDTQYFGPGTRLTVL.

This clone was seen repeatedly, ten times or more. The rearrangement joins TRBV10-3 to TRBJ2-3; TRBD2 might be the D (6 bases). The CDR3 has 15 amino acids. Germline CDR1 and CDR2: ENHRY and SYGVKD. V was cut by 5 bases and J by 1 base, with 13 bases left in between. The CDR3 loop is CAISLLGEGTDTQYF. The CDR3 region has the DNA TGTGCCATCAGTCTATTGGGGGAGGGCACAGATACGCAGTATTTT.

The chain has TRBV28 and TRBJ1-2, with D possibly matching TRBD1 (6 bases). CDR1 MDHEN and CDR2 SYDVKM come from the germline V gene. V was clipped by 5 bases and J by 6 bases, with 19 bases between them. The CDR3 runs 15 residues. CDR3 region: CASSTTGRARNGYTF. The CDR3 nucleotides are TGTGCCAGCAGTACTACAGGGCGGGCAAGAAATGGCTACACCTTC.

This clone was detected a few times. This sequence joins TRBV6-5 and TRBJ2-7; 7 bases line up with TRBD1. V was pared by 4 bases and J by 1 base, with 7 bases of the junction left unmatched. CDR1 and CDR2 (germline): MNHEY, SVGAGI. CDR3 length: 15 amino acids. CDR3: CASSFRAGGSYEQYF. The DNA of the CDR3 is TGTGCCAGCAGTTTCAGGGCAGGGGGTTCCTACGAGCAGTACTTC.

Regarding this clone: An end of the junction does not agree with germline; a read error may underlie this. This chain joins TRBV6-5 and TRBJ2-5, with 8 bases fitting TRBD2. The CDR3 extends over 14 amino acids. CDR1 MNHEY and CDR2 SVGAGI come from the germline V gene. DNA of the CDR3: TGTGCCATCAGTGAGTCGACTAGCGATGAGACCCAGTACTTC. The encoded protein is CAISESTSDETQYF.